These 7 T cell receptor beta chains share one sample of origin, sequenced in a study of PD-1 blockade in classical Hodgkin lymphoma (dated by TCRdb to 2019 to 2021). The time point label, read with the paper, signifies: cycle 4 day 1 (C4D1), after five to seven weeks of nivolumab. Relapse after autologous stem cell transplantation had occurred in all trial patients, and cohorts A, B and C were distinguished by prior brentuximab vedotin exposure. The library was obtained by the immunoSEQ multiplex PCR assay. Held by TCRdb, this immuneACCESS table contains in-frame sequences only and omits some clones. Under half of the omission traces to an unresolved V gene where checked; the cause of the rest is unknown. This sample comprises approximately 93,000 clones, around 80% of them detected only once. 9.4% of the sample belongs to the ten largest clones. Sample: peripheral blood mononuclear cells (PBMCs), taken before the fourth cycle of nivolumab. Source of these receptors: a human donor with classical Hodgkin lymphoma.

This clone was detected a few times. The CDR3 is CASSLVLATYEQYF. The CDR3 DNA sequence: TGTGCCAGCAGCTTAGTCCTAGCCACCTACGAGCAGTACTTC. This sequence joins TRBV7-2 and TRBJ2-7; tentative D call: TRBD2 (5 bases). V dropped 1 base and J dropped 2 bases, with 9 bases sitting between them. CDR1 is SGHTA, CDR2 FQGNSA, per germline. The CDR3 has 14 amino acids.

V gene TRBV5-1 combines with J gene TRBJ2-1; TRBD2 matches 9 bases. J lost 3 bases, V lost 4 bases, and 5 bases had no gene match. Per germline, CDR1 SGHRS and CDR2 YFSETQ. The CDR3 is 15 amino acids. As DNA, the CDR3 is TGCGCCAGCAGCGCGGGACTAGCCTACTACAATGAGCAGTTCTTC. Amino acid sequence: CASSAGLAYYNEQFF.

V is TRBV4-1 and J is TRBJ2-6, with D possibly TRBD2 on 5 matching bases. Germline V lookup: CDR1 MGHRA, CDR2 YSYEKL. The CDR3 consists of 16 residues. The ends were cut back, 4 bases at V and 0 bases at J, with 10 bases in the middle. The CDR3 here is CASSLGRDSGANVLTF. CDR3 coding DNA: TGCGCCAGCAGCCTTGGACGGGACTCTGGGGCCAACGTCCTGACTTTC.

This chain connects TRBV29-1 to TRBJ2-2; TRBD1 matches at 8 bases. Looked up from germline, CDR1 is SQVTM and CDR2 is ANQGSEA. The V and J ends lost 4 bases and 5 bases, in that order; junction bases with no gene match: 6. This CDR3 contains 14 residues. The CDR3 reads CSVGGQGGTGELFF. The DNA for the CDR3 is TGCAGCGTTGGCGGACAGGGAGGAACCGGGGAGCTGTTTTTT.

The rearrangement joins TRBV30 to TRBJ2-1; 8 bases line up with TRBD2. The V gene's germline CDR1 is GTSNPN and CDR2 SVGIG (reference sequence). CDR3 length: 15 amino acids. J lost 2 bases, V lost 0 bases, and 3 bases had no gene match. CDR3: CAWSVRAGAYNEQFF. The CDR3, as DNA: TGTGCCTGGAGTGTACGAGCGGGAGCCTACAATGAGCAGTTCTTC.

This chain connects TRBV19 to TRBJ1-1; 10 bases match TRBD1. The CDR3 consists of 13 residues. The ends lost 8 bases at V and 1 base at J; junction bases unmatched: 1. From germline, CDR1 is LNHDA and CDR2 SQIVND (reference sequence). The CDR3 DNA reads TGTGCCAGTTGGGACAGGGGGAACACTGAAGCTTTCTTT. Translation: CASWDRGNTEAFF.

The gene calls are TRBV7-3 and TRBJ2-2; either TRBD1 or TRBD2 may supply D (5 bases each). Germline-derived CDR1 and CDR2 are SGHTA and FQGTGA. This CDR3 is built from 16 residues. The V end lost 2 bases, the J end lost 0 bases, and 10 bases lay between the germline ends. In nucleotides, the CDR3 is TGTGCCAGCAGCTTATTCGGGACGGCGAACACCGGGGAGCTGTTTTTT. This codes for CASSLFGTANTGELFF.